This T cell receptor (beta chain) was sequenced in a study of shared clonotypes between healthy human individuals. Whole-study findings and limits: Sampling was confined to blood; repertoires within tissues likely differ.

For this clone: Its antigen is currently unknown.

Study donors comprised healthy, HIV-negative adults devoid of recent acute infection or vaccination. The donors were all Caucasian adults (living in Nashville, Tennessee). In germline, CDR1 is SGDLS, CDR2 YYNGEE. The V and J ends lost 1 base and 6 bases, in that order; junction bases with no gene match: 9. CDR3 length equals 16 residues. Every immunoSEQ plate was one replicate of a subset's evenly spread DNA. The assay was immunoSEQ multiplex PCR, and TCRdb's table has in-frame clones only and misses some. The data contain some 500,000 clones, around 77% of them singletons. The sample was PBMCs. The V gene is TRBV9, the J gene TRBJ2-3; 9 nucleotides agree with TRBD2. This clonotype was sampled from a woman between 40 and 50 years old in good health. Some clones in this sample may be carry-over from other donors' samples. The CDR3, as DNA: TGTGCCAGCAGCGTAAGAGGTGGCGGGAGGGGCGATACGCAGTATTTT. Its protein product is CASSVRGGGRGDTQYF.